These 11 T cell receptor beta chains originate from one sample sequenced in a study of blood T cell repertoires in COVID-19. Assay used: immunoSEQ multiplex PCR; TCRdb lists only in-frame clones, some missing. The sample lists some 100,000 clones, 82% seen once, with approximately 6.8% in the top ten. The sequenced sample consisted of peripheral blood. All receptors come from a man between 50 and 59 years old with active or convalescent COVID-19.

V gene TRBV28 combines with J gene TRBJ2-7; tentatively, D is TRBD2 (6 bases). CDR3 size: 15 residues. Per the germline V gene, CDR1 is MDHEN and CDR2 is SYDVKM. Trimming cost V 4 bases and J 2 bases, with 15 bases left between them. CDR3 in amino acids: CASSSPGGTAYEQYF. CDR3 in DNA: TGTGCCAGCAGTTCCCCGGGCGGGACGGCCTACGAGCAGTACTTC.

The chain uses TRBV19 and TRBJ2-1; 8 bases line up with TRBD2. This CDR3 is built from 15 residues. The germline V gene encodes CDR1 LNHDA and CDR2 SQIVND (reference sequence). J was trimmed by 7 bases and V by 5 bases; bases with no gene match: 10. CDR3 region: CASSRRGDGWNEQFF. The CDR3 nucleotides read TGTGCCAGTAGTCGGCGGGGGGATGGATGGAATGAGCAGTTCTTC.

This clone was detected only a few times. This rearrangement joins TRBV4-2 to TRBJ1-5; no reliable D call. Trimming took 0 bases from V and 4 from J, leaving 7 bases between them. There are 14 residues in the CDR3. Germline CDR1 LGHNA, CDR2 YNFKEQ. The CDR3 nucleotides are TGTGCCAGCAGCCAAGACACTGCTAATCAGCCCCAGCATTTT. Protein sequence: CASSQDTANQPQHF.

V gene TRBV18 combines with J gene TRBJ2-3; 8 bases fit TRBD1. Per germline, CDR1 KGHSH and CDR2 LQKENI. The CDR3 is 16 residues long. Losses at the gene ends were 2 bases for V and 2 bases for J; bases not matched to a gene: 6. The DNA for the CDR3 is TGTGCCAGCTCACCATTCGAGACAGGGGCCACAGATACGCAGTATTTT. Encoded protein: CASSPFETGATDTQYF.

V is TRBV9 and J is TRBJ1-2; TRBD1 agrees at 9 bases. CDR1 and CDR2 from the germline V gene are SGDLS and YYNGEE. After removal of 0 bases from V and 2 bases from J, the junction contained 5 bases not matched to a gene. This CDR3 is 16 amino acids long. This chain's CDR3 is CASSVVGGQGNYGYTF. The CDR3 DNA reads TGTGCCAGCAGCGTAGTTGGGGGACAGGGCAACTATGGCTACACCTTC.

The CDR3 reads CASHTVISTQYF. The CDR3 DNA reads TGTGCCAGCCACACAGTTATTTCGACGCAGTATTTT. V gene TRBV2 combines with J gene TRBJ2-3; D is uncertain. Germline-derived CDR1 and CDR2 are SNHLY and FYNNEI. V was pared by 8 bases and J by 9 bases, with 15 bases between. The CDR3 is 12 residues long.

The chain joins TRBV6-2 or TRBV6-3 to TRBJ1-6, with D perhaps TRBD1 (5 bases). Looked up from germline, CDR1 is MNHEY and CDR2 is SVGEGT. V was shortened by 6 bases and J by 3 bases, with 21 bases between the two germline ends. This CDR3 contains 18 residues. CDR3 region: CASSPLYAKGNYNSPLHF. The CDR3 DNA reads as TGTGCCAGCAGCCCTCTATATGCCAAGGGGAACTATAATTCACCCCTCCACTTT.

The rearrangement uses TRBV7-8 and TRBJ2-2; TRBD2 matches at 8 bases. V dropped 6 bases and J dropped 0; count of bases not matched to a gene: 6. CDR1 and CDR2 from the germline V gene are SGHVS and FQNEAQ. CDR3 length equals 16 residues. The CDR3 sequence is CASRFLGGANTGELFF. In nucleotides, the CDR3 is TGTGCCAGCAGATTCCTCGGGGGGGCGAACACCGGGGAGCTGTTTTTT.

V is TRBV10-3 and J is TRBJ2-2, with a tentative D call TRBD1 (5 bases). Germline CDR1 ENHRY, CDR2 SYGVKD. V lost 3 bases and J 5 bases, leaving 7 bases between the germline ends. CDR3 length: 13 amino acids. CDR3 protein: CAISETGTGELFF. DNA of the CDR3: TGTGCCATCAGTGAAACAGGTACCGGGGAGCTGTTTTTT.

The V gene is TRBV5-1, the J gene TRBJ2-1; possible D gene TRBD1, 5 bases. The CDR3 runs 15 residues. The germline V and J ends were trimmed by 1 base and 6 bases, with 14 bases remaining between them. CDR1 SGHRS and CDR2 YFSETQ come from the germline V gene. The CDR3 nucleotides are TGCGCCAGCAGCTTGAGCAGGGCGGCAGGCAATGAGCAGTTCTTC. This sequence encodes CASSLSRAAGNEQFF.

The chain employs TRBV27 and TRBJ2-2, with D perhaps matching TRBD2 (6 bases). Looked up from germline, CDR1 is MNHEY and CDR2 is SMNVEV (reference sequence). The CDR3 has 12 amino acids. With 2 bases removed from V and 8 bases from J, the gap between germline ends came to 6 bases. In DNA, the CDR3 is TGTGCCAGCAGTTTAGGGAGGGGGGAGCTGTTTTTT. Its translation: CASSLGRGELFF.